This T cell receptor beta chain was recorded in a study of beta chain features in type 1 diabetes. This clone has just a few counts. The antigen remains undetermined. Study-level points and caveats: Across all four CD4+ subsets, people with type 1 diabetes showed modestly shorter TCRB CDR3s. Equally in patients and controls, shorter templates might have been favored by PCR.

The entirety of the isolated RNA underwent reverse transcription, so expressed TCRB transcripts were sequenced. Libraries were prepared by immunoSEQ multiplex PCR; TCRdb keeps only in-frame clonotypes and omits some of them. This table holds 970,000 or so clones, 15% to 20% found once. Germline lookup yields CDR1 MNHNS and CDR2 SASEGT. There are 18 residues in the CDR3. V lost 4 bases, J lost 0 bases, and 12 bases stayed unmatched. The sequenced sample was naive CD4+ T cells from blood. This receptor was obtained from a woman aged 18-29 years in good health. This chain joins TRBV6-1 and TRBJ2-1, with 7 bases that match TRBD2. In nucleotides, the CDR3 is TGTGCCAGCAGTGCCGGGACTAATCACCCCAGCTCCTACAATGAGCAGTTCTTC. It codes for CASSAGTNHPSSYNEQFF.